The sequence of this T cell receptor beta chain was determined in a study of T cells in Graves' hyperthyroidism and ophthalmopathy. Study-level points and caveats: Clonotypes that were expanded in thyroid above 0.001 mostly appeared in blood too. In simple terms, a model built on 13 V-J features told ophthalmopathy apart from stable hyperthyroidism.

Trimming removed 3 bases from V and 5 bases from J; junction bases left unmatched: 8. Germline CDR1 and CDR2: GTSNPN and SVGIG (reference sequence). The CDR3 spans 15 residues. This clonotype was detected a few times. The antigen is undetermined. Researchers took RNA transcripts and amplified the TCR beta CDR3 regions from them. Researchers ran a first-round RT-PCR on the TCR CDR3 using the HTBI primer set. TCRdb itself ran the multiplex PCR reads through MiXCR, one entry per CDR3 protein. Of approximately 510,000 distinct CDR3 sequences in the sample, about 46% were seen once. This sequence originates from an adult woman with Graves' disease, either hyperthyroidism or ophthalmopathy (not recorded which). V and J are TRBV30 and TRBJ2-5; 11 bases match TRBD2. Sequences were obtained from peripheral blood or thyroid tissue (not recorded which). In DNA, the CDR3 is TGTGCCTGGAGCCTCCTAGCGGGAGGCTTGGAGACCCAGTACTTC. Residues: CAWSLLAGGLETQYF.